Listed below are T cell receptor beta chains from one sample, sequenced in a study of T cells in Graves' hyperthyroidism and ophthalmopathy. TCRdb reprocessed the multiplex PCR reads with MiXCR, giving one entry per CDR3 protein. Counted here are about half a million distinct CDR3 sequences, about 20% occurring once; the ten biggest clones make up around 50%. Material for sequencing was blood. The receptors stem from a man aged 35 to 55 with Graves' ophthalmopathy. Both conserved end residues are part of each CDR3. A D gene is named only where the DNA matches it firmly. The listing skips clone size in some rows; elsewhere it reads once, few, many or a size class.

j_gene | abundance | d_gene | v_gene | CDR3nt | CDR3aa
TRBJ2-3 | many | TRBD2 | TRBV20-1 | TGCAGTGCTAGTTTGGTGGCGGGGGGGAGCCCAGATACGCAGTATTTT | CSASLVAGGSPDTQYF
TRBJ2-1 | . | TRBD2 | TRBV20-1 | TGCAGTGCCCCATCCGGGACTAGCGGGGGGGCCTTTAATGAGCAGTTCTTC | CSAPSGTSGGAFNEQFF
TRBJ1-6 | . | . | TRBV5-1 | TGCGCCAGCAGCGACCTTTGGCAGGGTGAAAATTCACCCCTCCACTTT | CASSDLWQGENSPLHF
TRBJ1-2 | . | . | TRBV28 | TGTGCCAGCAGGCCAACCCTTCTACCCGGCTACACCTTC | CASRPTLLPGYTF
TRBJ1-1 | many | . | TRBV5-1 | TGCGCCAGCAGCTTGAGTGTCATGCTGAACACTGAAGCTTTCTTT | CASSLSVMLNTEAFF
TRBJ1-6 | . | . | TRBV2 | TGTGCCAGCAGTGAGGGGGGCGCCAATAATTCACCCCTCCACTTT | CASSEGGANNSPLHF
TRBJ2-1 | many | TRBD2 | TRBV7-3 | TGTGCCAGCAGCTTAAGCGGGGGGGCTTGGGATGAGCAGTTCTTC | CASSLSGGAWDEQFF
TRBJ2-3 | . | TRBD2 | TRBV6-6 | TGTGCCAGCAGTTACACCCTAGCGGGCCACACAGATACGCAGTATTTT | CASSYTLAGHTDTQYF
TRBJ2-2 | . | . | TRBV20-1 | TGCAGTGCTAGAGACTACAGGAACACCGGGGAGCTGTTTTTT | CSARDYRNTGELFF
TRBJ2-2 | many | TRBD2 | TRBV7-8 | TGTGCCTCCCGGGAGGGTGTTAGCACCGGGGAGCTGTTTTTT | CASREGVSTGELFF
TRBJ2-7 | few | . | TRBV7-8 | TGTGCCAGCCGGGGATTTGGCGAGCAGTACTTC | CASRGFGEQYF
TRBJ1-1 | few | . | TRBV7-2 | TGTGCCAGCGGATTTTGGGGGTTGAACACTGAAGCTTTCTTT | CASGFWGLNTEAFF
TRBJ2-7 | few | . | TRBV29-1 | TGCAGCGTTGAAGTGGACAGCGTCTCCTACGAGCAGTACTTC | CSVEVDSVSYEQYF
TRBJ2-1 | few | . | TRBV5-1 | TGCGCCAGCAGCCGCGCCAGGAATGAGCAGTTCTTC | CASSRARNEQFF
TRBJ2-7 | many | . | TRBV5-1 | TGTGCCAGCAGCCCCGGGCTAGCCAGCTCCTACGAGCAGTACTTC | CASSPGLASSYEQYF
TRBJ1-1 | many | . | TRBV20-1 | TGCAGTGCTAGAGATCCCAGGACTGCTAGGAACACTGAAGCTTTCTTT | CSARDPRTARNTEAFF